This TCR beta chain was retrieved from a study of T cell repertoires in cytomegalovirus infection (dated by TCRdb to the late 2010s). About the full investigation: The peptide stimulations were aimed at well-studied HLA-B-restricted epitopes as well as recently identified HLA-C-restricted CMV epitopes, whose presentation resists viral immunomodulation. The HLA type of each donor mattered for the analysis, because public TCR beta signatures pointed to carriage of CMV infection along with the matching HLA type. Beyond this particular receptor, the publication reports: In the ex vivo response, HLA-C-restricted CMV-specific TCR beta clonotypes were dominant, and in two of eight donors the single most frequent clonotype came from this HLA-C-restricted group. Cumulative frequency of public TCR beta family members discriminated carriers of CMV infection plus the relevant HLA type in this cohort and an independent 352-donor cohort.

Sequencing was performed on an Illumina HiSeq 1500. Clones were called with MiXCR by TCRdb after fastp trimmed the public reads at Q25, and only in-frame beta chains were retained. Rows with one shared CDR3 protein collapse into an entry with the most common genes and DNA. Within this sample are some 800,000 distinct CDR3 sequences, with about 29% of them counted one time only. The ten largest make up around 13% of the sample. In the paper's terms, the treatment or condition label means: in vitro stimulation with specific CMV peptide epitopes to enrich CMV-specific T cells. As to this clonotype: The antigen it recognizes is unknown. Per-nucleotide qualities are absent, and no much larger clonotype sits a single base away.

Taken from the germline V gene (reference sequence), the CDR1 and CDR2 loops are LNHDA and SQIVND. Trimming accounts for 0 bases at V and 0 bases at J, while the number of junction bases matched to no gene is 10. The CDR3 runs 19 residues from the cysteine to the phenylalanine. The only DNA kept is the CDR3, 57 bases in frame from the first base. In this chain, TRBV19 is recombined with TRBJ1-5, and TRBD1 aligns with 8 junction nucleotides. The specimen was cultured CD8+ T cells from PBMCs, collected from culture after CMV antigen stimulation. This clonotype was sampled from a human donor in good health (CMV status not recorded). Some clones in this sample may be carry-over from other donors' samples. The DNA sequence follows: TGTGCCAGTAGTATAGATCTAGAGACAGGGGAATTTAGCAATCAGCCCCAGCATTTT. The encoded protein is CASSIDLETGEFSNQPQHF.